This T cell receptor beta chain derives from a study of blood T cell repertoires in COVID-19. From germline, CDR1 is KGHSH and CDR2 LQKENI. The length of the CDR3 is 15 residues. Trimming removed 3 bases at V and 1 base at J, with 9 bases between. Generated by immunoSEQ multiplex PCR, the TCRdb table keeps only in-frame clones and is missing some. Of tens of thousands of clones listed, 80% to 90% are singletons. The source material was peripheral blood. The receptor was isolated from a man aged 45-65 years with active COVID-19. The chain is built from TRBV18 and TRBJ2-2; TRBD2 is a possible D gene (6 bases). CDR3 in amino acids: CASSPSGGNTGELFF. The CDR3 nucleotides are TGTGCCAGCTCACCGTCCGGGGGGAACACCGGGGAGCTGTTTTTT.